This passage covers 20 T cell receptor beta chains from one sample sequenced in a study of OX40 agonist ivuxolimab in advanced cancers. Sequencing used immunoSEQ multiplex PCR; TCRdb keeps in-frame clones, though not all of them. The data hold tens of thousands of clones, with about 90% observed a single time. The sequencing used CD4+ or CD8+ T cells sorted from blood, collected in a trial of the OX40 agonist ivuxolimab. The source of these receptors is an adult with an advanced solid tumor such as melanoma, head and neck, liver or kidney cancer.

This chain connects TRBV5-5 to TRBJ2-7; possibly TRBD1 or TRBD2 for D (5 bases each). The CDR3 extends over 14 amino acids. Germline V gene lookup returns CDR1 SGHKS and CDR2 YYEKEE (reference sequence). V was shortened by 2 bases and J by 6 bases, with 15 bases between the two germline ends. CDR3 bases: TGTGCCAGCAGCTTTGGCCTCGGGACCCCCGAGCAGTACTTC. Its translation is CASSFGLGTPEQYF.

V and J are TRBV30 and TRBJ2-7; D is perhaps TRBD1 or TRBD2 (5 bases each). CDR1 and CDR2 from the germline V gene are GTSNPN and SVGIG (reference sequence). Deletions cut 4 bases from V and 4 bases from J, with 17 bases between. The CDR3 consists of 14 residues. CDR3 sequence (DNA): TGTGCCTGGACCCCTGGGACGGCGAGGTACGAGCAGTACTTC. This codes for CAWTPGTARYEQYF.

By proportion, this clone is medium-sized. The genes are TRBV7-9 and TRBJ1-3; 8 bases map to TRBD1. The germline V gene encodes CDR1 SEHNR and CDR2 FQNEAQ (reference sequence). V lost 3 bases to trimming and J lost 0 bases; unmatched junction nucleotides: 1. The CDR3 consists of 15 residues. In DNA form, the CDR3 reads TGTGCCAGCAGCTTTCAGGGGGCCTCTGGAAACACCATATATTTT. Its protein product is CASSFQGASGNTIYF.

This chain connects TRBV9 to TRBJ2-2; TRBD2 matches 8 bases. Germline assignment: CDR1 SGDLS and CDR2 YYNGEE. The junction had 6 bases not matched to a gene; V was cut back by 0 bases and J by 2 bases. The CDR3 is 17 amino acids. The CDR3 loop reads CASSVVPLAGNTGELFF. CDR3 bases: TGTGCCAGCAGCGTAGTTCCTCTAGCGGGCAACACCGGGGAGCTGTTTTTT.

The CDR3: CASSLNRDRGREKLFF. CDR3 nucleotide sequence: TGTGCCAGCAGCCTTAATCGGGACAGGGGGCGTGAAAAACTGTTTTTT. The chain joins TRBV27 to TRBJ1-4; 12 bases fit TRBD1. The CDR3 extends over 16 amino acids. Germline V gene sequence: CDR1 MNHEY, CDR2 SMNVEV (reference sequence). J gave up 7 bases and V 6 bases, and 9 bases lay outside the gene matches.

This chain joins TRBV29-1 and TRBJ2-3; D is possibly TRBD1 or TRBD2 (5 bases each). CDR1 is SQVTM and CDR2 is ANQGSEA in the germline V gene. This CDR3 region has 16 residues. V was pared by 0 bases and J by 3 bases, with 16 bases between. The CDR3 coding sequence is TGCAGCGTTGAAGAGGCTTCCGCTGGGGGTACAGATACGCAGTATTTT. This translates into CSVEEASAGGTDTQYF.

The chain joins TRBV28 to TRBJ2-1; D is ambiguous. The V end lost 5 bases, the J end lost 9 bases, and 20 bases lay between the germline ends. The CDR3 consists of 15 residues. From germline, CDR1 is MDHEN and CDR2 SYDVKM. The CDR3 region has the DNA TGTGCCAGCAGTCCGCCAGGTGGTTATGTGCGTGAGCAGTTCTTC. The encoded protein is CASSPPGGYVREQFF.

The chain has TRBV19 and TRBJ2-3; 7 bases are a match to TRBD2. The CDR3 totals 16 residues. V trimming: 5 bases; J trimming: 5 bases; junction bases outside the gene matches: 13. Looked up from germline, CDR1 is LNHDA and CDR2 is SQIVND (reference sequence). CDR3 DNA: TGTGCCAGTAGTGGTCTTGCGGGAGTGTTCCGAGATACGCAGTATTTT. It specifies CASSGLAGVFRDTQYF.

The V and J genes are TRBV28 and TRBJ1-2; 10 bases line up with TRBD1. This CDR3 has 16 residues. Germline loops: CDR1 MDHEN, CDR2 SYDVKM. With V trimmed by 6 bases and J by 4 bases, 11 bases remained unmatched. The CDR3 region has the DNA TGTGCCAGCAGCGCCGGGACAGGGGTTAGGGTCTATGGCTACACCTTC. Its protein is CASSAGTGVRVYGYTF.

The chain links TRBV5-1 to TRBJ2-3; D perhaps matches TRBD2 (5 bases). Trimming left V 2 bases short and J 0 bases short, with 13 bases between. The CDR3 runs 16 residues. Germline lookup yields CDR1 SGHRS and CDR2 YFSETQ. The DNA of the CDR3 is TGCGCCAGCAGCTTAGCGACGGCGGGTAGCACAGATACGCAGTATTTT. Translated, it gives CASSLATAGSTDTQYF.

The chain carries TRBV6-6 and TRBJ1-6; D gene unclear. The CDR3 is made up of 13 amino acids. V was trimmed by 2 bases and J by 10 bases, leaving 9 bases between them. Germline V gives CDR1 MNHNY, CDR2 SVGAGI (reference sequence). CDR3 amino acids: CASSYPESSPLHF. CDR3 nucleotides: TGTGCCAGCAGTTACCCCGAGTCATCACCCCTCCACTTT.

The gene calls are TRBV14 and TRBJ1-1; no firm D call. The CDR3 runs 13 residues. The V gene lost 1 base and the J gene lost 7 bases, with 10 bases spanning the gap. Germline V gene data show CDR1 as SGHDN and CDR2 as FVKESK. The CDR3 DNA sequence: TGTGCCAGCAGCCAAGTATCCTCCCTTGAAGCTTTCTTT. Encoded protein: CASSQVSSLEAFF.

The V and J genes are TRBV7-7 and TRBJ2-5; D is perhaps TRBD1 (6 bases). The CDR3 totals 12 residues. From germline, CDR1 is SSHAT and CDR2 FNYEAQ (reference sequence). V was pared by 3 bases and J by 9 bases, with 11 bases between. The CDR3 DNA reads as TGTGCCAGCAGCTTGTTGGGGGCGCCCCAGTACTTC. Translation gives CASSLLGAPQYF.

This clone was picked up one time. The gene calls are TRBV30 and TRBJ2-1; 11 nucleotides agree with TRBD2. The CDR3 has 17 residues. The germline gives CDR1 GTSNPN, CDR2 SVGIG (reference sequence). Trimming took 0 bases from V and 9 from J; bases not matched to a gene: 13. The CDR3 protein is CAWSVSSRASGGFEQFF. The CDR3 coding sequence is TGTGCCTGGAGTGTATCCTCTAGGGCTAGCGGGGGGTTTGAGCAGTTCTTC. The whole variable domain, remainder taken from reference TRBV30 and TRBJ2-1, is SQTIHQWPATLVQPVGSPLSLECTVEGTSNPNLYWYRQAAGRGLQLLFYSVGIGQISSEVPQNLSASRPQDRQFILSSKKLLLSDSGFYLCAWSVSSRASGGFEQFFGPGTRLTVL.

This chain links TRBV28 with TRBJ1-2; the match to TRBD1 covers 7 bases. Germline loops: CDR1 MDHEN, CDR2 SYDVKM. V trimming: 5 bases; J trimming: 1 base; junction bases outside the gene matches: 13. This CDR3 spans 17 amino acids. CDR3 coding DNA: TGTGCCAGCAGTACAACTTCCGGGACAGCTAGTAACTATGGCTACACCTTC. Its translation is CASSTTSGTASNYGYTF.

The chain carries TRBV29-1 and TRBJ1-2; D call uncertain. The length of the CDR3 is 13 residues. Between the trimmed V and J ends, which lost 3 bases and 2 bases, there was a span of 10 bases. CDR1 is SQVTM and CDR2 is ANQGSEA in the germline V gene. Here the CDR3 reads CSVEQRTNYGYTF. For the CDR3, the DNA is TGCAGCGTTGAGCAGCGCACGAACTATGGCTACACCTTC.

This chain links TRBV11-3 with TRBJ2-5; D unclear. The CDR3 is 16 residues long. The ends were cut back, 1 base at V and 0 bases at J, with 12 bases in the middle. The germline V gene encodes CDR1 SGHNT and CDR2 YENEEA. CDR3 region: CASSLGASLDQETQYF. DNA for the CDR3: TGTGCCAGCAGCTTAGGTGCCTCGTTGGACCAAGAGACCCAGTACTTC.

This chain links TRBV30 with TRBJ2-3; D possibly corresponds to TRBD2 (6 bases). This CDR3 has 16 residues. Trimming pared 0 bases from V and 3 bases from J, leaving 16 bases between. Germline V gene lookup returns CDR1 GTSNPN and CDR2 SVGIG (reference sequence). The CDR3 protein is CAWSVFRWEDTDTQYF. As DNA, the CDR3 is TGTGCCTGGAGTGTATTTCGCTGGGAGGATACAGATACGCAGTATTTT.

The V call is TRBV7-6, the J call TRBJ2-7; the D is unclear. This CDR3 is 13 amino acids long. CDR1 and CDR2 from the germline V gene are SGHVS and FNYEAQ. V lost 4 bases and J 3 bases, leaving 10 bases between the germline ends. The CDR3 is CASSSYTGYEQYF. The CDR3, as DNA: TGTGCCAGCAGCTCGTATACGGGCTACGAGCAGTACTTC.

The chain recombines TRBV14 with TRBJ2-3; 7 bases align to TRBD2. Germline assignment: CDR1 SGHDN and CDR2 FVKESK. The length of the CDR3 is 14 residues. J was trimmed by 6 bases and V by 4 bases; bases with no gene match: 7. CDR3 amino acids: CASSRGGSIDTQYF. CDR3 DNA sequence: TGTGCCAGCAGCCGGGGCGGGAGTATCGATACGCAGTATTTT.